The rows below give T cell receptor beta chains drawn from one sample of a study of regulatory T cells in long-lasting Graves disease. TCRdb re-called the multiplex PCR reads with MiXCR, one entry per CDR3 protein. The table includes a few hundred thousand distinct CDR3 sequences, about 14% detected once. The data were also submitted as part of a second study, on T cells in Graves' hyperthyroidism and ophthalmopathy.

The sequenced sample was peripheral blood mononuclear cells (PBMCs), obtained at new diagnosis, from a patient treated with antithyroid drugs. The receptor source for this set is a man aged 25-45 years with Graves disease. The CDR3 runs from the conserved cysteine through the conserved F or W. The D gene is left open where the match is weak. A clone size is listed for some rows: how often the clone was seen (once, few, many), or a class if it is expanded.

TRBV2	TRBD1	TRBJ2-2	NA	CAIRTGPTGELFF	TGTGCCATCCGGACAGGCCCCACCGGGGAGCTGTTTTTT
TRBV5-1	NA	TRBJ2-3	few	CASSLGREADTQYF	TGCGCCAGCAGCTTGGGCAGGGAGGCAGATACGCAGTATTTT
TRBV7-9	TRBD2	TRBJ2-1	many	CASSLAGLARSYNEQFF	TGTGCCAGCAGCTTAGCCGGACTAGCGAGGTCCTACAATGAGCAGTTCTTC
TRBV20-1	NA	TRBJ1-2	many	CSARDLDIGHTF	TGCAGTGCTAGAGATCTAGATATCGGCCACACCTTC
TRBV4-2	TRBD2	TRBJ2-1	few	CASSQVLRTSGNNEQFF	TGTGCCAGCAGCCAAGTTCTCAGGACTAGCGGGAACAATGAGCAGTTCTTC
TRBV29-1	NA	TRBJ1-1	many	CSVVLGGAPEAFF	TGCAGCGTTGTATTAGGGGGTGCCCCTGAAGCTTTCTTT
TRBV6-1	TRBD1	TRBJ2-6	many	CASSTGVGANVLTF	TGTGCCAGCAGTACAGGGGTAGGGGCCAACGTCCTGACTTTC
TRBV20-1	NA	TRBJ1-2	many	CSARDNYGYTF	TGCAGTGCTAGGGACAACTATGGCTACACCTTC
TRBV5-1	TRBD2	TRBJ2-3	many	CASSKAREGTDTQYF	TGCGCCAGCAGCAAGGCCCGGGAGGGCACAGATACGCAGTATTTT
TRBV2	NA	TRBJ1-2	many	CASSGGYTF	TGTGCCAGCAGTGGGGGCTACACCTTC
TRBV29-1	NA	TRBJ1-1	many	CSAAGSLNTEAFF	TGCAGCGCCGCTGGGTCCCTGAACACTGAAGCTTTCTTT
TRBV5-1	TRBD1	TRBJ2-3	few	CASSSIRDRTDTQYF	TGCGCCAGCAGCTCTATCAGGGACAGAACAGATACGCAGTATTTT
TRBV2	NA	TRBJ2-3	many	CASSAQSGTQYF	TGTGCCAGCAGTGCCCAGTCTGGTACGCAGTATTTT
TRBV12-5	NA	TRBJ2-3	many	CASGGVSTDTQYF	TGTGCTAGTGGTGGCGTAAGCACAGATACGCAGTATTTT
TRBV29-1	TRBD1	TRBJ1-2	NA	CSARTGWDYGYTF	TGCAGCGCTCGGACAGGTTGGGACTATGGCTACACCTTC
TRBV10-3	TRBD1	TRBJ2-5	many	CAISGTGGGETQYF	TGTGCCATCAGTGGGACAGGGGGAGGAGAGACCCAGTACTTC
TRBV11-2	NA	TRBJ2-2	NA	CASSSYAGAGTGELFF	TGTGCCAGCAGCTCATACGCAGGGGCTGGGACCGGGGAGCTGTTTTTT
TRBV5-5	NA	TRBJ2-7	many	CASSYGRRTGEGSYEQYF	TGTGCCAGCAGCTACGGCCGAAGGACGGGAGAGGGATCATACGAGCAGTACTTC
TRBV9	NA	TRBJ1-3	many	CASRPSSGNTIYF	TGTGCCAGCCGCCCATCCTCTGGAAACACCATATATTTT
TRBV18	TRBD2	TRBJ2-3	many	CASSPEATSGNTQYF	TGTGCCAGCTCACCGGAGGCGACTAGCGGGAATACGCAGTATTTT
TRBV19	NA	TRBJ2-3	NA	CASNDAWPDTQYF	TGTGCCAGTAATGACGCGTGGCCAGATACGCAGTATTTT
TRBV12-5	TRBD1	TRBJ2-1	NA	CASGWTGKNEQFF	TGTGCTAGTGGGTGGACAGGGAAGAATGAGCAGTTCTTC
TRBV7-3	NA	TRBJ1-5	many	CASSFRWNQPQHF	TGTGCCAGCAGCTTTCGGTGGAATCAGCCCCAGCATTTT
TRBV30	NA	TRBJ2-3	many	CAWSPLSTDTQYF	TGTGCCTGGAGTCCTCTTAGCACAGATACGCAGTATTTT
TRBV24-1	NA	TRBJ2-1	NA	CATSGFGEQFF	TGTGCCACCAGTGGTTTTGGTGAGCAGTTCTTC
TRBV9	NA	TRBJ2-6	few	CASNRLGRESSGANVLTF	TGTGCCAGCAACCGGCTCGGACGGGAAAGCTCTGGGGCCAACGTCCTGACTTTC
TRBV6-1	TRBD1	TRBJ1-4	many	CASSPATGEREKLFF	TGTGCCAGCAGTCCCGCGACAGGGGAACGTGAAAAACTGTTTTTT
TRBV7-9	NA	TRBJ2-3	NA	CASSFTVATDTQYF	TGTGCCAGCAGCTTTACGGTAGCAACAGATACGCAGTATTTT
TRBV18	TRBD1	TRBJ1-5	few	CASSLGRGQVNQPQHF	TGTGCCAGCTCCCTAGGTAGGGGACAGGTGAATCAGCCCCAGCATTTT
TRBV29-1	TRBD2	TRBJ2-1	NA	CSVGLAGSGNEQFF	TGCAGCGTTGGACTAGCGGGATCAGGTAATGAGCAGTTCTTC
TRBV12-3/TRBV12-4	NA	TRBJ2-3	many	CASTSAAAFTDTQYF	TGTGCCAGCACTAGCGCGGCAGCTTTCACAGATACGCAGTATTTT
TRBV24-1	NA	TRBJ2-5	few	CATSDTAGGWETQYF	TGTGCCACCAGTGATACTGCCGGAGGATGGGAGACCCAGTACTTC
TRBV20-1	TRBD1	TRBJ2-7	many	CSYRGSYEQYF	TGCAGTTACAGGGGCTCCTACGAGCAGTACTTC
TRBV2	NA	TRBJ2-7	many	CASSRGRDEQYF	TGTGCCAGCAGCCGCGGCAGGGACGAGCAGTACTTC
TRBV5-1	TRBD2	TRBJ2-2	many	CASSKLAASGELFF	TGCGCCAGCAGCAAACTAGCGGCTAGCGGGGAGCTGTTTTTT
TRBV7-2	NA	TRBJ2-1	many	CASSLLTVNEQFF	TGTGCCAGCAGCTTACTGACCGTCAATGAGCAGTTCTTC
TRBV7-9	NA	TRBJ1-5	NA	CASSLSTDGNQPQHF	TGTGCCAGCAGCTTATCAACCGACGGGAACCAGCCCCAGCATTTT
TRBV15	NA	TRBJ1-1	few	CATSRVAGYTEAFF	TGTGCCACCAGCAGAGTGGCAGGGTACACTGAAGCTTTCTTT
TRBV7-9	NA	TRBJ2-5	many	CASSRDAQETQYF	TGTGCCAGCAGCCGGGACGCCCAAGAGACCCAGTACTTC
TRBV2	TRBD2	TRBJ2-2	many	CASSDGREYTGELFF	TGTGCCAGCAGTGATGGGCGGGAGTACACCGGGGAGCTGTTTTTT
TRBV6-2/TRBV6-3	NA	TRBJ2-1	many	CASSYGGINNEQFF	TGTGCCAGCAGTTACGGAGGGATAAACAATGAGCAGTTCTTC
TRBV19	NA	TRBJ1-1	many	CASSTQAGDTEAFF	TGTGCCAGTAGTACACAAGCTGGGGACACTGAAGCTTTCTTT
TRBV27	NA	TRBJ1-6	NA	CASSFGSLEGPNSPLHF	TGTGCCAGCAGTTTCGGCAGCCTAGAAGGCCCTAATTCACCCCTCCACTTT
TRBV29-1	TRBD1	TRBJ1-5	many	CSVPGQGDQPQHF	TGCAGCGTTCCGGGACAGGGAGACCAGCCCCAGCATTTT
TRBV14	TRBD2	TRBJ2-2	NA	CASSQVLAGEGTGELFF	TGTGCCAGCAGCCAAGTTTTGGCGGGAGAAGGAACCGGGGAGCTGTTTTTT
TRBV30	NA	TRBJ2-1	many	CAWSGRGGDEQFF	TGTGCCTGGAGTGGCAGGGGCGGCGATGAGCAGTTCTTC
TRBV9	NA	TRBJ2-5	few	CASSVAPSETQYF	TGTGCCAGCAGCGTAGCTCCATCAGAGACCCAGTACTTC
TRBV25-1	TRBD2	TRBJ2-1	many	CASSAPSGKEFF	TGTGCCAGCAGTGCCCCTAGCGGGAAGGAGTTCTTC
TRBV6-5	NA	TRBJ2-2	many	CASSYGGGDGELFF	TGTGCCAGCAGTTACGGAGGGGGGGACGGGGAGCTGTTTTTT
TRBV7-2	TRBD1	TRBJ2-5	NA	CASSRGTGRRTQYF	TGTGCCAGCAGCAGGGGGACAGGGAGGAGGACCCAGTACTTC
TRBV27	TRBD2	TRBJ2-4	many	CASSRTSRCPMGKNIQYF	TGTGCCAGCAGTCGGACTAGCCGATGCCCGATGGGCAAAAACATTCAGTACTTC